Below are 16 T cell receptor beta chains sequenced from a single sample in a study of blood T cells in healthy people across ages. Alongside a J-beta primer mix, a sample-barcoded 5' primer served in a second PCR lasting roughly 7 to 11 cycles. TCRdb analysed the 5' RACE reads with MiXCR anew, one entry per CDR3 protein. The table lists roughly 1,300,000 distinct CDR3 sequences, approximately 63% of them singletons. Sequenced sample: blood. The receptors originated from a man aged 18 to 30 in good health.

As DNA, the CDR3 is TGTGCCAGTAGTGCTAGCGGAAACCCCAATGAGCAGTTCTTC. Translated, it gives CASSASGNPNEQFF. The chain is built from TRBV19 and TRBJ2-1; 7 bases line up with TRBD2. Germline CDR1 reads LNHDA; CDR2 reads SQIVND (reference sequence). The ends lost 5 bases at V and 6 bases at J; junction bases unmatched: 7. The CDR3 covers 14 residues.

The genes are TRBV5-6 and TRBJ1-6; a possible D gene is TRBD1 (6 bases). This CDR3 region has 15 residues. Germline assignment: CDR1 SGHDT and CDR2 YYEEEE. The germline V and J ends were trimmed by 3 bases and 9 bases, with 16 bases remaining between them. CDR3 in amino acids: CASSSPGQGASPLHF. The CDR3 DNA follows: TGTGCCAGCAGCTCCCCGGGACAAGGAGCTTCACCCCTCCACTTT.

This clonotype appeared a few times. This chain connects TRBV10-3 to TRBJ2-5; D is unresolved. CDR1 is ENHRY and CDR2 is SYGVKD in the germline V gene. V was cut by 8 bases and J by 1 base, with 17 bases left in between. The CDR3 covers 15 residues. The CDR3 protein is CAIADGPSGQETQYF. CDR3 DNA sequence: TGTGCCATCGCTGACGGGCCTTCTGGCCAAGAGACCCAGTACTTC.

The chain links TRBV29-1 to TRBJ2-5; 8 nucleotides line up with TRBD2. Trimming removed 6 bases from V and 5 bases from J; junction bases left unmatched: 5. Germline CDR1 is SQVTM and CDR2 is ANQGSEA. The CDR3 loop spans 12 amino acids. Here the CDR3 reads CSVGGARETQYF. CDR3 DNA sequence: TGCAGCGTCGGGGGGGCGAGGGAGACCCAGTACTTC.

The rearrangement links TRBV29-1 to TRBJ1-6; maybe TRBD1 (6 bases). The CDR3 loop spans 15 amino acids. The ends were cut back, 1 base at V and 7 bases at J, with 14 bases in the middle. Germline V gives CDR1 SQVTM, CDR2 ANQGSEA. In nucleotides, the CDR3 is TGCAGCGTTGAAGTGGCAGGGGAAACGAATTCACCCCTCCACTTT. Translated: CSVEVAGETNSPLHF.

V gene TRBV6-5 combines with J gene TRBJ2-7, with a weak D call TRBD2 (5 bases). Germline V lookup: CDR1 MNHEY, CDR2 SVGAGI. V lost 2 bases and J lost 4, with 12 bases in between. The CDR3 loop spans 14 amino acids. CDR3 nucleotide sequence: TGTGCCAGCAGTTACCCCGGACGGGAATACGAGCAGTACTTC. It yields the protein CASSYPGREYEQYF.

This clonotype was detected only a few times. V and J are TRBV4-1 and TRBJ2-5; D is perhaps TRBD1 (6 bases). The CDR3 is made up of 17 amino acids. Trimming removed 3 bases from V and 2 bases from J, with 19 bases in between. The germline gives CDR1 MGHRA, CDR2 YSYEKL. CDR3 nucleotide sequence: TGCGCCAGCAGCCAGGTGGCTGGGGGCAGGTATCAAGAGACCCAGTACTTC. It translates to CASSQVAGGRYQETQYF.

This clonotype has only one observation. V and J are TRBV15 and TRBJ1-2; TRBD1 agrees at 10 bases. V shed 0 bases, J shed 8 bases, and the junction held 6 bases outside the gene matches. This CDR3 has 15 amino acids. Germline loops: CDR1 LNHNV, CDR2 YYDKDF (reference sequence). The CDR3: CATSRDPGTGEGYTF. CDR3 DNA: TGTGCCACCAGCAGAGATCCGGGGACAGGGGAGGGCTACACCTTC.

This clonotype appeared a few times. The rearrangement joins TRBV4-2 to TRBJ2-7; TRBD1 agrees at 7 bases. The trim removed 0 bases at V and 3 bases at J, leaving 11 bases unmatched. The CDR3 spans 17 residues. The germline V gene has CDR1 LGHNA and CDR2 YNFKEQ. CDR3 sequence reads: CASSQEARGQAYYEQYF. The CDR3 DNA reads TGTGCCAGCAGCCAAGAAGCGAGGGGGCAGGCCTACTACGAGCAGTACTTC.

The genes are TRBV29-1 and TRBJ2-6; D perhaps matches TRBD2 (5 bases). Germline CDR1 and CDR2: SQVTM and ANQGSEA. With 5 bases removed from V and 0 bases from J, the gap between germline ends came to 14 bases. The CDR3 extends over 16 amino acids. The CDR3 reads CSVRGQPNSGANVLTF. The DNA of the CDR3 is TGCAGCGTTCGAGGGCAGCCTAACTCTGGGGCCAACGTCCTGACTTTC. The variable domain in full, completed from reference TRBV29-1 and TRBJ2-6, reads SAVISQKPSRDICQRGTSLTIQCQVDSQVTMMFWYRQQPGQSLTLIATANQGSEATYESGFVIDKFPISRPNLTFSTLTVSNMSPEDSSIYLCSVRGQPNSGANVLTFGAGSRLTVL.

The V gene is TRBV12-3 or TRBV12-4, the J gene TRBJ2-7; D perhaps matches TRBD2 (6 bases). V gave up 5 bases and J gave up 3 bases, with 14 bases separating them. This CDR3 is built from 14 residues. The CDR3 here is CASSHSGVNYEQYF. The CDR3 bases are TGTGCCAGCAGTCATTCGGGGGTGAACTACGAGCAGTACTTC.

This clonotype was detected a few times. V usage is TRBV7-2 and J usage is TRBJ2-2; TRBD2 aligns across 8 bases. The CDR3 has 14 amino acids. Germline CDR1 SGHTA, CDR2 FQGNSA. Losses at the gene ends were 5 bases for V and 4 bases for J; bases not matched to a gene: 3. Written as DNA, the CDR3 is TGTGCCAGCAGCCCGGCGGGGGGCACCGGGGAGCTGTTTTTT. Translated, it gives CASSPAGGTGELFF.

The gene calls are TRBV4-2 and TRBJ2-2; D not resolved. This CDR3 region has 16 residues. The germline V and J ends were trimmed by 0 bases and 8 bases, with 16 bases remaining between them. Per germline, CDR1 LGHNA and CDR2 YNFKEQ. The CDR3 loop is CASSQDSGPRPGELFF. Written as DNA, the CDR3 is TGTGCCAGCAGCCAAGATTCGGGCCCGAGGCCGGGGGAGCTGTTTTTT.

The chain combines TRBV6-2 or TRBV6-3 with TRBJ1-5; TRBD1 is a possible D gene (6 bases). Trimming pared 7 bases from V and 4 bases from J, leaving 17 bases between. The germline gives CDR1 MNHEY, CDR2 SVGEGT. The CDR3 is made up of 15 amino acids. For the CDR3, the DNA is TGTGCCAGCAAAACACAGGGCTTGCGAAATCAGCCCCAGCATTTT. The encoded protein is CASKTQGLRNQPQHF.

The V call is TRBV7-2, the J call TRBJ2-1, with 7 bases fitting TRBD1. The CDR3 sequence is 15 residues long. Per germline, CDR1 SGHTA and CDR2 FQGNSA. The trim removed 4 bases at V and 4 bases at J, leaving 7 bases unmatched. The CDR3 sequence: CASSSRGTEYNEQFF. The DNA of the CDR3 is TGTGCCAGCAGCTCTCGAGGGACAGAGTACAATGAGCAGTTCTTC.

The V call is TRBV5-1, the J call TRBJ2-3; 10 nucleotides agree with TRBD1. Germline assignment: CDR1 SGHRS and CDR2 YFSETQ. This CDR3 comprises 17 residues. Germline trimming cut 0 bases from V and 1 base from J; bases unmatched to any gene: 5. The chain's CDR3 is CASSLGQGALGTDTQYF. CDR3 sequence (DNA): TGCGCCAGCAGCTTGGGACAGGGGGCGCTTGGCACAGATACGCAGTATTTT. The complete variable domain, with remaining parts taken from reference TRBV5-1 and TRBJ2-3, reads KAGVTQTPRYLIKTRGQQVTLSCSPISGHRSVSWYQQTPGQGLQFLFEYFSETQRNKGNFPGRFSGRQFSNSRSEMNVSTLELGDSALYLCASSLGQGALGTDTQYFGPGTRLTVL.